The clone carrying this T cell receptor beta chain occurred a few times. TCRdb re-analysed the reads in MiXCR, keeping a single row per CDR3 protein. The sample lists 180,000 or so distinct CDR3 sequences; about 18% were seen once. Germline V gene sequence: CDR1 MNHEY, CDR2 SVGEGT. Deletions cut 2 bases from V and 2 bases from J, with 10 bases between. This CDR3 comprises 15 residues. The data originate from a study of T cell repertoires in cytomegalovirus infection. Sequencing was carried out using CD8+ T cells from PBMCs. The chain links TRBV6-2 or TRBV6-3 to TRBJ2-1; TRBD1 is a possible D gene (5 bases). The receptor's source is a human donor in good health (CMV status not recorded). Some clones in this sample may be carry-over from other donors' samples. CDR3 in DNA: TGTGCCAGCAGTTACACCCAGGGCCCCTACAATGAGCAGTTCTTC. It is translated as CASSYTQGPYNEQFF.